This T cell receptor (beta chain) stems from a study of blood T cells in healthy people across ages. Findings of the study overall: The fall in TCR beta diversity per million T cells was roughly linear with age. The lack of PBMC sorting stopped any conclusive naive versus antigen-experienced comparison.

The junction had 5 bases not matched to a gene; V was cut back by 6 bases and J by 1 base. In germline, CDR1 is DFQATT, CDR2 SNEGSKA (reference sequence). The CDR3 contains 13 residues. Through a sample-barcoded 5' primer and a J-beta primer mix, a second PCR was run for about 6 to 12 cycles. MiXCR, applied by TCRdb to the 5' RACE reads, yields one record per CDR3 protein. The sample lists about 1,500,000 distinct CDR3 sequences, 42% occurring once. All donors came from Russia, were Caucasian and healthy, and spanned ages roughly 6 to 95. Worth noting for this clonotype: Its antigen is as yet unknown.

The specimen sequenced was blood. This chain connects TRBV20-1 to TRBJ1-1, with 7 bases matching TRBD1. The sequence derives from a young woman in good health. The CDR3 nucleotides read TGCAGTGCAAAGGACAGGAAGAACACTGAAGCTTTCTTT. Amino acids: CSAKDRKNTEAFF.